This T cell receptor beta chain was observed in a study of T cell responses to AZD1222 COVID-19 vaccine. CDR1 GTSNPN and CDR2 SVGIG come from the germline V gene (reference sequence). This CDR3 is 13 amino acids long. Between the trimmed V and J ends, which lost 2 bases and 1 base, there was a span of 8 bases. Measured with immunoSEQ multiplex PCR; TCRdb has only the in-frame clones, and not every one. The sample consists of around 130,000 clones, roughly 89% of them appearing once. The gene calls are TRBV30 and TRBJ1-1; D uncertain. The input for sequencing was peripheral blood, taken 28 days after the second AZD1222 dose. This sequence originates from an adult who received the AZD1222 COVID-19 vaccine. The CDR3 DNA is TGTGCCTGGAGTCGGTCTGCGAACACTGAAGCTTTCTTT. This codes for CAWSRSANTEAFF.